This TCR beta chain originates from a study of blood T cell repertoires in COVID-19. Sequencing was performed with immunoSEQ multiplex PCR; in TCRdb, only in-frame clones are kept and a portion is missing. The sample records tens of thousands of clones, about nine tenths being singletons. The V gene lost 5 bases and the J gene lost 0 bases, with 7 bases spanning the gap. This CDR3 spans 13 amino acids. The germline V gene encodes CDR1 SEHNR and CDR2 FQNEAQ (reference sequence). The TCR originated in a human donor with active COVID-19. The donor label of this sample is uncertain. The chain is built from TRBV7-9 and TRBJ1-1, with D possibly being TRBD1 (6 bases). Sequenced input: peripheral blood. CDR3 protein: CASSTGLNTEAFF. The CDR3 nucleotides are TGTGCCAGCAGCACAGGGTTGAACACTGAAGCTTTCTTT.